These 20 T cell receptor beta chains were all obtained from the same sample, sequenced in a study of OX40 agonist ivuxolimab in advanced cancers. Profiling relied on immunoSEQ multiplex PCR, and the TCRdb table lists in-frame clones only, not all of them. There are around 69,000 clones in the sample; 80% to 90% occur only once, and approximately 1.5% lies in the top ten. The starting material was CD4+ or CD8+ T cells sorted from blood, obtained in a trial of the OX40 agonist ivuxolimab. These receptors all come from an adult with an advanced solid tumor such as melanoma, head and neck, liver or kidney cancer.

The CDR3 nucleotides are TGCGCCAGCAGCCAAGTAGACAGTGTGGAGACCCAGTACTTC. The encoded protein is CASSQVDSVETQYF. The chain combines TRBV4-1 with TRBJ2-5, with a tentative D call TRBD1 (5 bases). Per germline, CDR1 MGHRA and CDR2 YSYEKL. The CDR3 has 14 amino acids. The V end lost 1 base, the J end lost 5 bases, and 11 bases lay between the germline ends.

The J gene is TRBJ1-2, the V gene TRBV6-4, with D possibly matching TRBD1 (5 bases). Germline V gives CDR1 MRHNA, CDR2 SNTAGT. Trimming stripped 7 bases from V and 8 bases from J, with 11 bases between. This CDR3 is built from 11 residues. CDR3 sequence: CASKGTSGYTF. The CDR3 region has the DNA TGTGCCAGCAAAGGGACCAGCGGCTACACCTTC.

The chain uses TRBV4-3 and TRBJ1-2; D is possibly TRBD1 (6 bases). CDR3 length equals 16 residues. CDR1 and CDR2 from the germline V gene are LGHNA and YSLEER. The V end lost 0 bases, the J end lost 4 bases, and 15 bases lay between the germline ends. The DNA of the CDR3 is TGCGCCAGCAGCCAAGAAGCAGGGGATGTGAGCTATGGCTACACCTTC. It specifies CASSQEAGDVSYGYTF.

There are a few counts of this clone. The chain has TRBV2 and TRBJ2-5; unclear D gene. Germline lookup yields CDR1 SNHLY and CDR2 FYNNEI. V lost 8 bases to trimming and J lost 4 bases, with 11 bases between them. CDR3 size: 12 residues. This CDR3 is CASEWVGETQYF. The CDR3 DNA reads TGTGCCAGCGAATGGGTTGGAGAGACCCAGTACTTC.

The J gene is TRBJ2-1, the V gene TRBV11-1, with D possibly called TRBD1 or TRBD2 (5 bases each). CDR3 length: 14 amino acids. CDR1 SGHAT and CDR2 FQDESV come from the germline V gene (reference sequence). V was trimmed by 0 bases and J by 8 bases, leaving 11 bases between them. CDR3 sequence: CASSLATRGDEQFF. CDR3 coding DNA: TGTGCCAGCAGCTTAGCTACTAGGGGCGATGAGCAGTTCTTC.

The chain combines TRBV4-3 with TRBJ2-2; D not resolved. The V gene lost 1 base and the J gene lost 3 bases, with 9 bases spanning the gap. This CDR3 region has 15 residues. Looked up from germline, CDR1 is LGHNA and CDR2 is YSLEER. The CDR3 nucleotides are TGCGCCAGCAGCCAAGTTTACTCATACACCGGGGAGCTGTTTTTT. This encodes CASSQVYSYTGELFF.

The rearrangement uses TRBV25-1 and TRBJ2-2; possibly TRBD2 for D (5 bases). This CDR3 has 12 residues. Per germline, CDR1 MGHDK and CDR2 SYGVNS. The V gene lost 5 bases and the J gene lost 7 bases, with 8 bases spanning the gap. This chain's CDR3 is CASSRGLGELFF. The CDR3 region has the DNA TGTGCCAGCAGTCGAGGGCTCGGGGAGCTGTTTTTT. The whole variable domain, remainder taken from reference TRBV25-1 and TRBJ2-2, is EADIYQTPRYLVIGTGKKITLECSQTMGHDKMYWYQQDPGMELHLIHYSYGVNSTEKGDLSSESTVSRIRTEHFPLTLESARPSHTSQYLCASSRGLGELFFGEGSRLTVL.

The table lists this clone with a count of one. The V call is TRBV9, the J call TRBJ2-5, with D unresolved. The CDR3 length is 13 residues. The germline CDR1 and CDR2 sequences are SGDLS and YYNGEE. Deletions cut 1 base from V and 0 bases from J, with 4 bases between. CDR3 amino acids: CASSVSYQETQYF. The CDR3 coding sequence is TGTGCCAGCAGCGTATCCTACCAAGAGACCCAGTACTTC.

This chain links TRBV6-6 with TRBJ1-1; D is unclear. The CDR3 is 13 residues long. Germline V gene data show CDR1 as MNHNY and CDR2 as SVGAGI (reference sequence). V lost 3 bases, J lost 4 bases, and 9 bases lay in between. CDR3 in DNA: TGTGCCAGCAGTTATGGGGAAGGCACTGAAGCTTTCTTT. Encoded protein: CASSYGEGTEAFF.

V gene TRBV6-1 combines with J gene TRBJ2-7; D gene unclear. The CDR3 runs to 12 residues. The V gene lost 6 bases and the J gene lost 2 bases, with 8 bases spanning the gap. CDR1 is MNHNS, CDR2 SASEGT, per germline. The CDR3 coding sequence is TGTGCCAGCAGGGTGTCGGCCTACGAGCAGTACTTC. This encodes CASRVSAYEQYF.

The V call is TRBV6-5, the J call TRBJ1-5, with 11 nucleotides matching TRBD1. Germline CDR1 and CDR2: MNHEY and SVGAGI. This CDR3 has 15 residues. V dropped 6 bases and J dropped 5; count of bases not matched to a gene: 6. The CDR3 DNA reads as TGTGCCAGCAGAGAGCCGGGACAGGGGGATCAGCCCCAGCATTTT. Its translation: CASREPGQGDQPQHF.

The chain is built from TRBV28 and TRBJ2-5, with TRBD1 matching over 10 bases. The V segment lost 1 base and the J segment 4 bases; nucleotides outside the gene matches: 12. The CDR3 is 18 amino acids. Germline V lookup: CDR1 MDHEN, CDR2 SYDVKM. This CDR3 is CASSLFVRGQGWRETQYF. The CDR3 DNA follows: TGTGCCAGCAGTTTATTTGTGCGGGGACAGGGGTGGCGAGAGACCCAGTACTTC.

The CDR3 DNA sequence: TGTGCCAGCAGTTTGTTTTACAGCGCAACCGGGGAGCTGTTTTTT. Translation gives CASSLFYSATGELFF. The rearrangement links TRBV27 to TRBJ2-2; D gene ambiguous. The germline CDR1 and CDR2 sequences are MNHEY and SMNVEV (reference sequence). With 3 bases removed from V and 5 bases from J, the gap between germline ends came to 13 bases. The CDR3 is 15 residues long.

In nucleotides, the CDR3 is TGCGCCAGCAGCAGGGAGGCAGACACCGGGGAGCTGTTTTTT. This translates into CASSREADTGELFF. The chain carries TRBV5-1 and TRBJ2-2; maybe TRBD2 (6 bases). Trimming shortened V by 4 bases and J by 3 bases, and 10 bases separated the two germline ends. The CDR3 is 14 residues long. Germline CDR1 and CDR2: SGHRS and YFSETQ.

V is TRBV18 and J is TRBJ1-5, with 11 bases matching TRBD1. The V segment lost 4 bases and the J segment 2 bases; nucleotides outside the gene matches: 10. This CDR3 is 18 amino acids long. Germline V gene data show CDR1 as KGHSH and CDR2 as LQKENI. CDR3 loop: CASSRTGGSGVGNQPQHF. Here the CDR3 DNA reads TGTGCCAGCTCACGGACAGGGGGCAGCGGTGTGGGCAATCAGCCCCAGCATTTT.

The chain recombines TRBV29-1 with TRBJ2-2; 13 positions match TRBD2. Germline values: CDR1 SQVTM, CDR2 ANQGSEA. J lost 5 bases, V lost 3 bases, and 12 bases had no gene match. This CDR3 comprises 18 residues. The CDR3 sequence: CSVEVQLAGGSRTGELFF. Written as DNA, the CDR3 is TGCAGCGTTGAGGTGCAACTAGCGGGAGGGTCTCGGACCGGGGAGCTGTTTTTT.

This CDR3 reads CASSLGWHVSNYGYTF. In nucleotides, the CDR3 is TGTGCCAGCAGCTTAGGGTGGCACGTCTCGAACTATGGCTACACCTTC. This chain joins TRBV11-2 and TRBJ1-2; D unclear. Deletions cut 1 base from V and 2 bases from J, with 14 bases between. CDR1 is SGHAT, CDR2 FQNNGV, per germline. The CDR3 loop spans 16 amino acids.

The chain joins TRBV2 to TRBJ1-4, with D tentatively TRBD1 (6 bases). The germline V gene has CDR1 SNHLY and CDR2 FYNNEI. The CDR3 totals 14 residues. The ends were cut back, 4 bases at V and 13 bases at J, with 19 bases in the middle. The DNA for the CDR3 is TGTGCCAGCAGTGGCAGGCAGGGGAACAGCGGACTGTTTTTT. Translating gives CASSGRQGNSGLFF.

The gene calls are TRBV28 and TRBJ2-1, with D hard to call. CDR1 and CDR2 (germline): MDHEN, SYDVKM. Trimming pared 8 bases from V and 4 bases from J, leaving 6 bases between. The CDR3 sequence is 11 residues long. CDR3 loop: CASQKYNEQFF. In nucleotides, the CDR3 is TGTGCCAGCCAGAAATACAATGAGCAGTTCTTC. Supplemented by reference TRBV28 and TRBJ2-1, the full variable domain reads DVKVTQSSRYLVKRTGEKVFLECVQDMDHENMFWYRQDPGLGLRLIYFSYDVKMKEKGDIPEGYSVSREKKERFSLILESASTNQTSMYLCASQKYNEQFFGPGTRLTVL.

This clone was found once. The chain links TRBV4-1 to TRBJ2-7; no definite D call. The CDR3 totals 14 residues. Germline-derived CDR1 and CDR2 are MGHRA and YSYEKL. Trimming cost V 0 bases and J 3 bases, with 9 bases left between them. DNA of the CDR3: TGCGCCAGCAGCCAAGAGTCACGGAACTACGAGCAGTACTTC. Its protein is CASSQESRNYEQYF.